The clone carrying this T cell receptor beta chain has ten or more counts. From germline, CDR1 is SGHNT and CDR2 YYREEE (reference sequence). The trim removed 3 bases at V and 7 bases at J, leaving 6 bases unmatched. The CDR3 is 15 residues long. The sample is drawn from a study of T cells after yellow fever vaccination. TCRdb recomputed calls from the 5' RACE reads with MiXCR, one row per CDR3 protein. The sample holds approximately 150,000 distinct CDR3 sequences, about 6.2% seen once. The sequence was obtained from a man aged 18 to 29 who received the YFV17D yellow fever vaccine. V usage is TRBV5-4 and J usage is TRBJ2-3; 12 positions agree with TRBD2. Sequencing was performed on CD4+ T cells sorted from PBMCs, taken on the day of the first yellow fever vaccination. In DNA, the CDR3 is TGTGCCAGCAGCTCTAGCGGGGGGGACGGGTATACGCAGTATTTT. Translated, it gives CASSSSGGDGYTQYF.